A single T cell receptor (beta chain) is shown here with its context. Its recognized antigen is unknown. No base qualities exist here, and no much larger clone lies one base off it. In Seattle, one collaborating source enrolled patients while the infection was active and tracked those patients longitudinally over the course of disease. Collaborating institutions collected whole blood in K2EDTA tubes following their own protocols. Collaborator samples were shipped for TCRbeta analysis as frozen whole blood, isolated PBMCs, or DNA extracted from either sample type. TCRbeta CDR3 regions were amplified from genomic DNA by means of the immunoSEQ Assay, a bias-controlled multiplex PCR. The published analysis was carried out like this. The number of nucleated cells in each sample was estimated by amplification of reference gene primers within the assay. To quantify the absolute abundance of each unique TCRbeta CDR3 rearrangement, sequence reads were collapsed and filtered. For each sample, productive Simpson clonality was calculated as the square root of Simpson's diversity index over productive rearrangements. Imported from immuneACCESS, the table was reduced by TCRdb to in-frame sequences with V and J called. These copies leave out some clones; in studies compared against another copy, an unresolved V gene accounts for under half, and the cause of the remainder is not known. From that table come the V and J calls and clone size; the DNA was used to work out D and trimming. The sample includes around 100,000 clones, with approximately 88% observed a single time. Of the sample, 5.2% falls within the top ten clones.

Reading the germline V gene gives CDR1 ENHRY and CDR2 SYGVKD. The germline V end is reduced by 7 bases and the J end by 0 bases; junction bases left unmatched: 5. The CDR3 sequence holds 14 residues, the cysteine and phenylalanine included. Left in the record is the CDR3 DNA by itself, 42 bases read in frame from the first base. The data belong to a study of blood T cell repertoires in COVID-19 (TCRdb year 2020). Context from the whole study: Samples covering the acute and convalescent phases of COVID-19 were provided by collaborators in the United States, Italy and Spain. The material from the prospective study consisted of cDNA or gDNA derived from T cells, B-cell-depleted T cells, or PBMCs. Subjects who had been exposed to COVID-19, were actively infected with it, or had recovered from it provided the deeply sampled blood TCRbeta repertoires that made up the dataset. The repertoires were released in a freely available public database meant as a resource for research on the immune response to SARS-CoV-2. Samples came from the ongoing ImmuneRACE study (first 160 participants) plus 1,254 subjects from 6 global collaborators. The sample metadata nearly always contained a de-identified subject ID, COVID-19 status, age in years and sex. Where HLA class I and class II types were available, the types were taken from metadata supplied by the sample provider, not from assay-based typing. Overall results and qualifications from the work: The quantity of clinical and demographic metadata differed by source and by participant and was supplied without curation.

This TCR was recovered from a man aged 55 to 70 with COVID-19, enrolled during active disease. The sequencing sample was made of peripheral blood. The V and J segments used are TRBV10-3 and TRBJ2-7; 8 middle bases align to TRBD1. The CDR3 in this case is CAINFRGPSYEQYF. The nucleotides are TGTGCCATCAACTTCAGGGGGCCCTCCTACGAGCAGTACTTC.